This TCR beta chain stems from a study of Graves' ophthalmopathy and Graves' hyperthyroidism. Overall study findings and caveats: A classifier, a 13-signature model, separated ophthalmopathy from stable hyperthyroidism with more than 85% sensitivity and approximately 80% specificity. Ophthalmopathy progression was predicted with 55% to 71% sensitivity and approximately 72% specificity. Most expanded clonotypes from thyroid (those above 0.001 frequency) were also found in blood.

Moderate-to-severe activity, CAS ≥3, NOSPECS ≥4 and a duration under 3 months were seen in donors with ophthalmopathy. Using RNA transcripts, the TCR beta CDR3 regions were amplified. In the first round, RT-PCR was carried out with HTBI primers, and a multiplex PCR formed the second round. TCRdb called the multiplex PCR reads again in MiXCR, with one record for every CDR3 protein. There are about 160,000 distinct CDR3 sequences in the sample; less than 45% occur only once, and 5.8% lies in the top ten. This clonotype turned up a few times. Its antigen remains unidentified. This CDR3 comprises 14 residues. Germline CDR1 DFQATT, CDR2 SNEGSKA (reference sequence). The V and J ends lost 2 bases and 3 bases, in that order; junction bases with no gene match: 2.

The chain couples TRBV20-1 to TRBJ1-1; TRBD1 aligns across 11 bases. This TCR derives from a middle-aged woman with Graves' ophthalmopathy. Sequences were obtained from peripheral blood. CDR3 loop: CSARKGQGDTEAFF. CDR3 nucleotide sequence: TGCAGTGCTAGAAAGGGACAGGGGGACACTGAAGCTTTCTTT.